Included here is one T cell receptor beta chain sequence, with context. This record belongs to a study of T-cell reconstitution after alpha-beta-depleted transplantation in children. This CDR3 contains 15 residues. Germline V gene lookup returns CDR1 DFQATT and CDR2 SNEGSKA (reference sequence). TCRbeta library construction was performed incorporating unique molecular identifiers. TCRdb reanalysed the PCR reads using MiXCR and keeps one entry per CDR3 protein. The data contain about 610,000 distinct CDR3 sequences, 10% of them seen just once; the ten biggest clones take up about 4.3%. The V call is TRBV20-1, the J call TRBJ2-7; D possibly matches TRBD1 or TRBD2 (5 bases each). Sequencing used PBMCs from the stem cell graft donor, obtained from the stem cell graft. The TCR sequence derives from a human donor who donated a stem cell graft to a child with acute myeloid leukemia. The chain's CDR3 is CSAAGGAASSYEQYF. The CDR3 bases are TGCAGCGCCGCGGGTGGGGCTGCTAGCTCCTACGAGCAGTACTTC.